The present T cell receptor beta chain was sequenced within a study of shared clonotypes between healthy human individuals. General observations from the study: The study found 4.5% to 5% of naive CD4 clonotypes shared across a few donors. Non-shared clonotypes showed lower generation probabilities than clonotypes common to all four donors.

Cells designated naive CD8 were CD45RO-negative and were positively selected for CCR7, with terminally differentiated effector memory CD45RA+ cells excluded. Concerning this clone itself: Its antigen is unknown.

The assay was immunoSEQ multiplex PCR, and TCRdb's table has in-frame clones only and misses some. The sample carries about 2.1 million clones, over 85% recorded once. The receptor's source is a man aged 18 to 30 in good health. Some clones in this sample may be carry-over from other donors' samples. Input material: naive CD8+ T cells from PBMCs.

The CDR3 DNA reads TGTGCCAGCAGTTGGCGGGTTACGGGGGCCGGGGAGCTGTTTTTT. Translating gives CASSWRVTGAGELFF. This chain links TRBV28 with TRBJ2-2; tentatively, D is TRBD2 (6 bases). Deletions cut 4 bases from V and 6 bases from J, with 15 bases between. This CDR3 contains 15 residues. CDR1 and CDR2 from the germline V gene are MDHEN and SYDVKM.